This TCR beta chain emerged from a study of control samples from healthy donors and cancer patients. The method was immunoSEQ multiplex PCR; TCRdb's version includes in-frame clones alone and lacks a portion of them. The repertoire holds over 150,000 clones, with around 94% as singletons. The CDR3 consists of 14 residues. Germline loops: CDR1 SGHTA, CDR2 FQGNSA. The trim removed 3 bases at V and 6 bases at J, leaving 6 bases unmatched. The sequence was collected from a man aged 60 to 75 with colorectal cancer. This chain uses TRBV7-2 with TRBJ1-2, with 8 positions matching TRBD1. The sequencing input was PBMCs. CDR3: CASSFQGATDGYTF. CDR3 in DNA: TGTGCCAGCAGCTTTCAGGGGGCAACGGATGGCTACACCTTC.